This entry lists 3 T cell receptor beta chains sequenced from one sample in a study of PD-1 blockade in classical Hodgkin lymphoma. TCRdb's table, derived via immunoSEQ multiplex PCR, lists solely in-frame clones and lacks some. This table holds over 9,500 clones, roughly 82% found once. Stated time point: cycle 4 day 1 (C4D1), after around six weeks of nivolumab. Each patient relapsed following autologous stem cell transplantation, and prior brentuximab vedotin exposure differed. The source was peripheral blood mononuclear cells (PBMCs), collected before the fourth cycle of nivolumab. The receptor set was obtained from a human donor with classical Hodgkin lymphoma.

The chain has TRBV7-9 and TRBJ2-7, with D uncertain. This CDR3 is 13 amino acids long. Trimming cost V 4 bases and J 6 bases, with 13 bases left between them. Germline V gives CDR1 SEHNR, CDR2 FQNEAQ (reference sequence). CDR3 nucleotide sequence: TGTGCCAGCAGCTCTCCTACCTATGGCGAGCAGTACTTC. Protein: CASSSPTYGEQYF.

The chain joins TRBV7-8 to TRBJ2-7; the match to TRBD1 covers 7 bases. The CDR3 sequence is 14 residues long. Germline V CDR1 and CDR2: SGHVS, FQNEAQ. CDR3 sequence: CVAVGPGGTYEQYF. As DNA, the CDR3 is TGTGTCGCGGTGGGGCCAGGGGGTACCTACGAGCAGTACTTC.

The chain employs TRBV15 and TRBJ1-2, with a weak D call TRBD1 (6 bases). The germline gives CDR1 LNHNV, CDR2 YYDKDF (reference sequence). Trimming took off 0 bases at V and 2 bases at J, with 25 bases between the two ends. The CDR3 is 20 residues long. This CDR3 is CATSRDPILNWTVLNYGYTF. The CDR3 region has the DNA TGTGCCACCAGCAGAGATCCCATACTAAATTGGACAGTCTTAAACTATGGCTACACCTTC.